These 15 T cell receptor beta chains were all obtained from the same sample, sequenced in a study of shared clonotypes between healthy human individuals. Measured with immunoSEQ multiplex PCR; TCRdb has only the in-frame clones, and not every one. The sample contains under 2,500,000 clones, more than 90% of which appear only once. Specimen: naive CD4+ T cells sorted from blood. Regarding subset: CD45RA+ positively selected. The receptors were gathered from a man between 18 and 29 years old in good health.

To note about this clone: Different DNA sequences within this sample yield the same CDR3. The rearrangement joins TRBV10-3 to TRBJ2-7, with TRBD1 identical over 7 bases. The CDR3 is made up of 12 amino acids. Trimming took 6 bases from V and 2 from J; bases not matched to a gene: 1. The germline V gene encodes CDR1 ENHRY and CDR2 SYGVKD. Here the CDR3 DNA reads TGTGCCATCAGCCAGGGGGCCTACGAGCAGTACTTC. It yields the protein CAISQGAYEQYF.

The chain uses TRBV10-2 and TRBJ2-6; possible D gene TRBD2, 5 bases. The CDR3 loop spans 14 amino acids. V was shortened by 7 bases and J by 4 bases, with 11 bases between the two germline ends. Germline values: CDR1 WSHSY, CDR2 SAAADI. The CDR3 sequence: CASTGGAGANVLTF. The CDR3 nucleotides are TGCGCCAGCACTGGAGGAGCCGGGGCCAACGTCCTGACTTTC.

The chain combines TRBV9 with TRBJ2-3; TRBD2 matches 7 bases. Germline V gene sequence: CDR1 SGDLS, CDR2 YYNGEE. CDR3 length equals 16 residues. The ends lost 1 base at V and 4 bases at J; junction bases unmatched: 9. For the CDR3, the DNA is TGTGCCAGCAGCGTATTTGGGAGGGTTTCGTCAGATACGCAGTATTTT. Residues: CASSVFGRVSSDTQYF. The full variable domain, completed using reference TRBV9 and TRBJ2-3, is DSGVTQTPKHLITATGQRVTLRCSPRSGDLSVYWYQQSLDQGLQFLIQYYNGEERAKGNILERFSAQQFPDLHSELNLSSLELGDSALYFCASSVFGRVSSDTQYFGPGTRLTVL.

This rearrangement joins TRBV7-2 to TRBJ2-7, with 8 bases identical to TRBD2. After removal of 4 bases from V and 4 bases from J, the junction contained 12 bases not matched to a gene. This CDR3 is 16 amino acids long. The germline gives CDR1 SGHTA, CDR2 FQGNSA. CDR3 protein: CASSSPPGLAQYEQYF. CDR3 coding DNA: TGTGCCAGCAGCTCCCCTCCAGGACTAGCACAGTACGAGCAGTACTTC.

This chain joins TRBV6-5 and TRBJ2-7; D not certain. CDR1 is MNHEY, CDR2 SVGAGI, per germline. The CDR3 sequence is 12 residues long. The V and J ends lost 6 bases and 2 bases respectively, with 8 bases between them. The CDR3, as DNA: TGTGCCAGCAGCCAGGCTCCCTACGAGCAGTACTTC. Translating gives CASSQAPYEQYF.

This CDR3 is CASSGEPGFF. The CDR3 DNA sequence: TGTGCCAGTTCGGGGGAACCAGGGTTCTTC. V usage is TRBV7-9 and J usage is TRBJ2-1; weak D call: TRBD2 (6 bases). CDR1 and CDR2 (germline): SEHNR, FQNEAQ (reference sequence). The CDR3 is made up of 10 amino acids. The germline V and J ends were trimmed by 9 bases and 15 bases, with 15 bases remaining between them.

The J gene is TRBJ1-5, the V gene TRBV28; tentative D call: TRBD1 (6 bases). Germline CDR1 is MDHEN and CDR2 is SYDVKM. This CDR3 is 15 amino acids long. V dropped 5 bases and J dropped 4 bases, with 15 bases sitting between them. The CDR3 region is CASSPTGTSNQPQHF. CDR3 nucleotide sequence: TGTGCCAGCAGTCCCACAGGGACATCTAATCAGCCCCAGCATTTT.

This chain joins TRBV5-6 and TRBJ2-3; 9 bases align to TRBD2. After removal of 0 bases from V and 3 bases from J, the junction contained 11 bases not matched to a gene. The CDR3 consists of 18 residues. The germline V gene encodes CDR1 SGHDT and CDR2 YYEEEE. As DNA, the CDR3 is TGTGCCAGCAGCTTGGATCGCGGGAGGGCCAGCCGGACAGATACGCAGTATTTT. It specifies CASSLDRGRASRTDTQYF.

A note on this clone: Different DNA sequences within this sample yield the same CDR3. The V and J genes are TRBV28 and TRBJ1-4, with D possibly being TRBD1 (5 bases). The CDR3 length is 14 residues. Germline CDR1 is MDHEN and CDR2 is SYDVKM. V gave up 5 bases and J gave up 3 bases, with 10 bases separating them. CDR3 in DNA: TGTGCCAGCAGTCTCGGGGGTGCTAATGAAAAACTGTTTTTT. It is translated as CASSLGGANEKLFF.

The genes are TRBV9 and TRBJ1-2, with 8 bases identical to TRBD1. The CDR3 spans 14 residues. Germline trimming cut 4 bases from V and 2 bases from J; bases unmatched to any gene: 4. Germline CDR1 is SGDLS and CDR2 is YYNGEE. DNA of the CDR3: TGTGCCAGCAGCTCAGGGGGCTCAAACTATGGCTACACCTTC. It codes for CASSSGGSNYGYTF.

The rearrangement joins TRBV7-6 to TRBJ1-4; D ambiguous. The CDR3 sequence is 13 residues long. V was clipped by 3 bases and J by 5 bases, with 7 bases between them. Germline V gene lookup returns CDR1 SGHVS and CDR2 FNYEAQ. The CDR3 reads CASSFRENEKLFF. The CDR3 DNA reads as TGTGCCAGCAGCTTTAGGGAAAATGAAAAACTGTTTTTT.

This chain joins TRBV7-2 and TRBJ1-2, with no clear D. In germline, CDR1 is SGHTA, CDR2 FQGNSA. The CDR3 length is 15 residues. V was clipped by 5 bases and J by 7 bases, with 20 bases between them. The CDR3 loop is CASSRKTLGIGGYTF. CDR3 in DNA: TGTGCCAGCAGCCGTAAGACCCTGGGAATTGGTGGCTACACCTTC.

A few counts support this clone. The junction differs from germline at one of its ends, possibly a read error. In the same sample, other DNA sequences code for this CDR3. The rearrangement uses TRBV2 and TRBJ2-5; D unresolved. This CDR3 is 11 amino acids long. The germline CDR1 and CDR2 sequences are SNHLY and FYNNEI. In DNA form, the CDR3 reads TGTGCCAGCAGGGAAGGGGAGACCCAGTACTTC. Its protein is CASREGETQYF.

The gene calls are TRBV5-1 and TRBJ2-2; D remains ambiguous. The CDR3 extends over 14 amino acids. CDR1 SGHRS and CDR2 YFSETQ come from the germline V gene. With 4 bases removed from V and 6 bases from J, the gap between germline ends came to 13 bases. CDR3 in DNA: TGCGCCAGCAGCCCCCCTAACCGGGCCGGGGAGCTGTTTTTT. Translating it yields CASSPPNRAGELFF. Complete variable domain (other parts from reference TRBV5-1 and TRBJ2-2): KAGVTQTPRYLIKTRGQQVTLSCSPISGHRSVSWYQQTPGQGLQFLFEYFSETQRNKGNFPGRFSGRQFSNSRSEMNVSTLELGDSALYLCASSPPNRAGELFFGEGSRLTVL.

The chain carries TRBV5-1 and TRBJ2-1; 7 bases are shared with TRBD1. The CDR3 is 15 amino acids. After removal of 3 bases from V and 3 bases from J, the junction contained 6 bases not matched to a gene. Germline V gives CDR1 SGHRS, CDR2 YFSETQ. CDR3 coding DNA: TGCGCCAGCAGCTCTCCGGGACAGAACTACAATGAGCAGTTCTTC. Its translation is CASSSPGQNYNEQFF. Full variable domain (remainder filled in from reference TRBV5-1 and TRBJ2-1): KAGVTQTPRYLIKTRGQQVTLSCSPISGHRSVSWYQQTPGQGLQFLFEYFSETQRNKGNFPGRFSGRQFSNSRSEMNVSTLELGDSALYLCASSSPGQNYNEQFFGPGTRLTVL.